The rows below give T cell receptor beta chains drawn from one sample of a study of blood T cell repertoires in COVID-19. The table came from immunoSEQ multiplex PCR; TCRdb's copy has only in-frame clones and leaves some out. The sample contains fewer than 85,000 clones, roughly 89% of which appear only once. The sequenced material came from peripheral blood. Receptors were obtained from a middle-aged man with active COVID-19. CDR3s include the opening cysteine and the closing phenylalanine or tryptophan. A D gene is named only where the DNA matches it firmly. The size field is filled for only some rows; it gives once, few, many or a size class.

size,V,J,D,DNA,CDR3
NA,TRBV18,TRBJ1-3,TRBD1,TGTGCCAGCGTCACAGGGGAAGGAAACACCATATATTTT,CASVTGEGNTIYF
NA,TRBV27,TRBJ1-6,NA,TGTGCCAGCAGTCTGGAGGGTGAGAATTCACCCCTCCACTTT,CASSLEGENSPLHF
NA,TRBV2,TRBJ2-2,NA,TGTGCCAGCAGTGAAATACAGGGCGCCGGGGAGCTGTTTTTT,CASSEIQGAGELFF
NA,TRBV6-5,TRBJ1-2,TRBD1,TGTGCCAGCTCATACCTAACGACAGGGCACTATGGCTACACCTTC,CASSYLTTGHYGYTF
NA,TRBV5-1,TRBJ1-5,TRBD1,TGCGCCAGCAGCCTGGGACAGGGCGGGCAGCCCCAGCATTTT,CASSLGQGGQPQHF
NA,TRBV5-1,TRBJ2-5,NA,TGCGCCAGCAGCTTGGTGCCAGCACAGGAGACCCAGTACTTC,CASSLVPAQETQYF
once,TRBV25-1,TRBJ1-2,TRBD1,TGTGCCAGCAGTGAGACAGGGGTGGGGAACTATGGCTACACCTTC,CASSETGVGNYGYTF
NA,TRBV25-1,TRBJ2-7,NA,TGTGCCAGCAGTCTCAGCTCCTACGAGCAGTACTTC,CASSLSSYEQYF
NA,TRBV6-2/TRBV6-3,TRBJ1-4,NA,TGTGCCAGCAGACCTCAGGGGAATGAAAAACTGTTTTTT,CASRPQGNEKLFF
NA,TRBV7-8,TRBJ1-4,TRBD1,TGTGCCAGCAGCTTAGGAGCAGACAGGGTGTTAGAAAAACTGTTTTTT,CASSLGADRVLEKLFF
NA,TRBV7-6,TRBJ2-4,TRBD2,TGTGCCAGCCGCCCTAGCGGGGGGGCCAAAAACATTCAGTACTTC,CASRPSGGAKNIQYF
NA,TRBV28,TRBJ2-1,NA,TGTGCCAGCAGTTTAAAAGGCGGGGTTGAGCAGTTCTTC,CASSLKGGVEQFF
NA,TRBV5-8,TRBJ1-2,NA,TGTGCCAGCAGGTTGAGGGACATGCGGTACTATGGCTACACCTTC,CASRLRDMRYYGYTF
NA,TRBV7-6,TRBJ2-7,NA,TGTGCCAGCAGCTCATCCCCCGGGACAGAGCAGTACTTC,CASSSSPGTEQYF
NA,TRBV2,TRBJ1-1,NA,TGTGCCAGCAGTATTGACAGGCAGAACACTGAAGCTTTCTTT,CASSIDRQNTEAFF
once,TRBV6-5,TRBJ2-3,NA,TGTGCCAGCACACTTCGCGGTCTCACAGATACGCAGTATTTT,CASTLRGLTDTQYF
NA,TRBV9,TRBJ2-1,NA,TGTGCCAGCAGCGTAGCTATGGGCGGGCTAGCCCTAACCGGCGAGCAGTTCTTC,CASSVAMGGLALTGEQFF
NA,TRBV7-2,TRBJ2-1,TRBD2,TGTGCCAGCAGCTCCCTAGCGGGGGGTTACAATGAGCAGTTCTTC,CASSSLAGGYNEQFF
NA,TRBV11-3,TRBJ2-3,TRBD1,TGTGCCAGCCGAGGGACAGGGGACACAGATACGCAGTATTTT,CASRGTGDTDTQYF
NA,TRBV28,TRBJ2-2,NA,TGTGCCAGCAGTTCACGGGGGGCTGTTAGGCCAGGAGTTACCGGGGAGCTGTTTTTT,CASSSRGAVRPGVTGELFF
NA,TRBV5-6,TRBJ1-1,NA,TGTGCCAGCAGCTTAGGGCCGGGATTGGCTTTCTTT,CASSLGPGLAFF
NA,TRBV4-1,TRBJ1-1,NA,TGCGCCAGCAGCCAAGTACAGGGTTCGGACACTGAAGCTTTCTTT,CASSQVQGSDTEAFF
NA,TRBV28,TRBJ2-1,NA,TGTGCCAGCAGTTTTCCCAGGGGTGAGCAGTTCTTC,CASSFPRGEQFF
NA,TRBV5-4,TRBJ2-2,TRBD2,TGTGCCAGCGGGTTGAGCGGGGGGACCGGGGAGCTGTTTTTT,CASGLSGGTGELFF
NA,TRBV2,TRBJ1-5,NA,TGTGCCAGCAGTGAAGCGGAGGCTGTCTATCAGCCCCAGCATTTT,CASSEAEAVYQPQHF
NA,TRBV15,TRBJ2-5,NA,TGTGCCACCGGATCCCACCCCGGCAGGGCTCAAGAGACCCAGTACTTC,CATGSHPGRAQETQYF
NA,TRBV2,TRBJ2-3,NA,TGTGCCAGCAGCCTCAGGACAGATAGAAAAACTAGCACAGATACGCAGTATTTT,CASSLRTDRKTSTDTQYF
few,TRBV3-1/TRBV3-2,TRBJ1-3,NA,TGTGCCAGCAGCCAAGATTGGAGGGGTTACACCATATATTTT,CASSQDWRGYTIYF
few,TRBV2,TRBJ1-2,NA,TGTGCCAGCAGTGAAACTAGGAGGGACTATGGCTACACCTTC,CASSETRRDYGYTF
NA,TRBV18,TRBJ2-1,NA,TGTGCCAGCTCACACAACCGCCAGGGGAACAATGAGCAGTTCTTC,CASSHNRQGNNEQFF
NA,TRBV11-2,TRBJ2-2,NA,TGTGCCAGCAGCTTCGGGATAAACACCGGGGAGCTGTTTTTT,CASSFGINTGELFF
NA,TRBV5-1,TRBJ1-5,NA,TGCGCCAGCAGCTTGTGTCTCCCATTGGGGGGGAATAGCAATCAGCCCCAGCATTTT,CASSLCLPLGGNSNQPQHF
few,TRBV6-2/TRBV6-3,TRBJ2-7,NA,TGTGCCAGCAGTTATGCAGACGAGCAGTACTTC,CASSYADEQYF
NA,TRBV18,TRBJ2-4,TRBD1,TGTGCCAGCTCACCACCGAGGACAGGACTAGCCAAAAACATTCAGTACTTC,CASSPPRTGLAKNIQYF
NA,TRBV6-5,TRBJ1-1,NA,TGTGCCAGCAGTTACGGCCCAAACACTGAAGCTTTCTTT,CASSYGPNTEAFF
NA,TRBV4-1,TRBJ2-1,TRBD2,TGCGCCAGCAGCCAAGATCGCGGGAGTCTTTTCTTCTTC,CASSQDRGSLFFF
NA,TRBV6-5,TRBJ1-5,TRBD1,TGTGCCAGCAGCACGGACAGGGGCTCCAATCAGCCCCAGCATTTT,CASSTDRGSNQPQHF
NA,TRBV6-5,TRBJ1-1,NA,TGTGCCAGCGATAAGGGAGGAGAGATCACTGAAGCTTTCTTT,CASDKGGEITEAFF
NA,TRBV7-6,TRBJ2-1,TRBD2,TGTGCCAGCAGCTTAGTCCTAGCGGGGGCCAACAATGAGCAGTTCTTC,CASSLVLAGANNEQFF
NA,TRBV2,TRBJ2-7,TRBD2,TGTGCCAGCAGTGTCCGGACTAGCGGGGGGGCGGTATTC,CASSVRTSGGAVF
NA,TRBV5-1,TRBJ2-6,NA,TGCGCCAGCAGCCCCAATCCCTCTGGGGCCAACGTCCTGACTTTC,CASSPNPSGANVLTF